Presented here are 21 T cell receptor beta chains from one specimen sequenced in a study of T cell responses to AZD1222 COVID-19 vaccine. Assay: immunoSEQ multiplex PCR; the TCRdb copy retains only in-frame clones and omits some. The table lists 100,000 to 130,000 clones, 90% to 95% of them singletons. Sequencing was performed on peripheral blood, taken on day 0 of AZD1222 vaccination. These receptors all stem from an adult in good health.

CDR3 sequence reads: CACNDRAKGNEQFF. CDR3 nucleotides: TGTGCCTGCAATGACAGGGCGAAAGGAAATGAGCAGTTCTTC. The rearrangement joins TRBV30 to TRBJ2-1, with 7 bases matching TRBD1. This CDR3 comprises 14 residues. Trimming removed 6 bases from V and 7 bases from J; junction bases left unmatched: 12. CDR1 and CDR2 (germline): GTSNPN, SVGIG (reference sequence). The full variable domain, with the rest looked up from reference TRBV30 and TRBJ2-1, is SQTIHQWPATLVQPVGSPLSLECTVEGTSNPNLYWYRQAAGRGLQLLFYSVGIGQISSEVPQNLSASRPQDRQFILSSKKLLLSDSGFYLCACNDRAKGNEQFFGPGTRLTVL.

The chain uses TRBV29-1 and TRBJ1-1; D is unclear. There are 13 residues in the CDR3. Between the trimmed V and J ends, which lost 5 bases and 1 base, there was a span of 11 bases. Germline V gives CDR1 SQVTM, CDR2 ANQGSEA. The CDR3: CSVRYNQNTEAFF. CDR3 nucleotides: TGCAGCGTTCGATACAACCAGAACACTGAAGCTTTCTTT.

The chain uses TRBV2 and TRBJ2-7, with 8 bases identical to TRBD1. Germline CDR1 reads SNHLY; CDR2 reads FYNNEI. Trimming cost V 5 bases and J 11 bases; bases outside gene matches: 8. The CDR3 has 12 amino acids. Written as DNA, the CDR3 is TGTGCCAGCAGTTTCAGGACAGGGAAGGAGTACTTC. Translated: CASSFRTGKEYF.

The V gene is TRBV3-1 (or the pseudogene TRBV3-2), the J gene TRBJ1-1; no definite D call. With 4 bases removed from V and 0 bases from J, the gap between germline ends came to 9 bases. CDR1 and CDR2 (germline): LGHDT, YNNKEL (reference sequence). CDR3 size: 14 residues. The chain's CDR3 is CASSLRTVNTEAFF. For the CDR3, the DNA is TGTGCCAGCAGCCTACGTACAGTGAACACTGAAGCTTTCTTT.

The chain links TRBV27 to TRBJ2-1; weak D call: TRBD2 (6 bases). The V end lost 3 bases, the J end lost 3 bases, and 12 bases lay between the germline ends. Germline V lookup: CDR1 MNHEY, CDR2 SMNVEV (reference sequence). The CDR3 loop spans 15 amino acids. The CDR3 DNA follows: TGTGCCAGCAGTTTGGGTGCGGGGAGCTACAATGAGCAGTTCTTC. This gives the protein CASSLGAGSYNEQFF.

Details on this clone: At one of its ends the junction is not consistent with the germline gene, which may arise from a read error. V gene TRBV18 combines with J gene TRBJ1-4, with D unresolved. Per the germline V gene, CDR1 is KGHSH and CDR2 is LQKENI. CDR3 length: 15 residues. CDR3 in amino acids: CASSRTTSTNEKLFF. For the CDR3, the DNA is TGTGCCAGCTCGCGCACCACATCAACAAATGAAAAACTGTTTTTT.

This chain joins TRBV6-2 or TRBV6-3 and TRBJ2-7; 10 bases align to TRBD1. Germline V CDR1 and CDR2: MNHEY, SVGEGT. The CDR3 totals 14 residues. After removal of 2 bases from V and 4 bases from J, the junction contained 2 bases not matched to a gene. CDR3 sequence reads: CASSYGQGGYEQYF. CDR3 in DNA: TGTGCCAGCAGTTACGGACAGGGGGGTTACGAGCAGTACTTC.

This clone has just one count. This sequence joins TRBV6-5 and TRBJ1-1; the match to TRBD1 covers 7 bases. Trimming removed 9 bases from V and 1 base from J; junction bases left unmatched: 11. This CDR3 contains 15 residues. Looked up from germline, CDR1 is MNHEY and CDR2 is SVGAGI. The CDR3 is CASKERRGENTEAFF. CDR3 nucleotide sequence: TGTGCCAGTAAGGAGCGCAGGGGGGAGAACACTGAAGCTTTCTTT.

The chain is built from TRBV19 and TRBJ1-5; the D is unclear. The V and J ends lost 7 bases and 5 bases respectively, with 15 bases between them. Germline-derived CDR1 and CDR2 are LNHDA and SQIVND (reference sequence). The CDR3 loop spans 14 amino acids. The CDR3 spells CASNPDAVDQPQHF. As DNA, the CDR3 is TGTGCCAGTAACCCAGACGCGGTTGATCAGCCCCAGCATTTT. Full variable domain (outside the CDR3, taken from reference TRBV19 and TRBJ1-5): DGGITQSPKYLFRKEGQNVTLSCEQNLNHDAMYWYRQDPGQGLRLIYYSQIVNDFQKGDIAEGYSVSREKKESFPLTVTSAQKNPTAFYLCASNPDAVDQPQHFGDGTRLSIL.

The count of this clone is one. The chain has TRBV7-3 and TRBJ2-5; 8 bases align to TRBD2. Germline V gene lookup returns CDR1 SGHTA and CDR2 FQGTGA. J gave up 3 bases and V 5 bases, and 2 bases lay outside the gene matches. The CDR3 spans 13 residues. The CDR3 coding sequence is TGTGCCAGCAGCCGGGGGGGAAAAGAGACCCAGTACTTC. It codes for CASSRGGKETQYF.

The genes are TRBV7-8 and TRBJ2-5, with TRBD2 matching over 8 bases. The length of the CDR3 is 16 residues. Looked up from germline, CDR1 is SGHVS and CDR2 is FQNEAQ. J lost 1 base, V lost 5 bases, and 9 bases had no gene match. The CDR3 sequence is CASSNLAGLRQETQYF. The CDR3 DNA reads TGTGCCAGCAGCAACTTAGCGGGGCTCCGCCAAGAGACCCAGTACTTC.

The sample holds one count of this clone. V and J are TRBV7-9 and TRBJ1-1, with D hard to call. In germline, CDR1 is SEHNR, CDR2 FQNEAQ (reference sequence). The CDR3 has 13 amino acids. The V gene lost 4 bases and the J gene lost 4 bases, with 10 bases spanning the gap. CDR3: CASSSQVRTEAFF. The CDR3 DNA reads TGTGCCAGCAGCTCTCAGGTTCGCACTGAAGCTTTCTTT.

Here the CDR3 reads CASSTSGVEAFF. CDR3 sequence (DNA): TGTGCCAGCAGCACCTCCGGAGTTGAAGCTTTCTTT. The chain is built from TRBV7-9 and TRBJ1-1; D not certain. The CDR3 length is 12 residues. The germline gives CDR1 SEHNR, CDR2 FQNEAQ (reference sequence). V was clipped by 5 bases and J by 7 bases, with 11 bases between them.

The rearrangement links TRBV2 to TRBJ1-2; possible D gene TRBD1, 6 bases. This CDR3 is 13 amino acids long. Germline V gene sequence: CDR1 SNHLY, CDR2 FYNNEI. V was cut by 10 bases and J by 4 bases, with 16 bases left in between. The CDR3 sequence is CAKQNRAGYGYTF. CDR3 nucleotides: TGTGCCAAACAAAACAGGGCGGGCTATGGCTACACCTTC.

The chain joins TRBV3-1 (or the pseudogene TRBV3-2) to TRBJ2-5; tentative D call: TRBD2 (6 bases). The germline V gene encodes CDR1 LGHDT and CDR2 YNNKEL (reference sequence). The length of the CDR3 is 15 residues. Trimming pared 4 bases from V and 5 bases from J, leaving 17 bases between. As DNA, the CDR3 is TGTGCCAGCAGCCGAACCAGACTAGTTCGTGAGACCCAGTACTTC. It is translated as CASSRTRLVRETQYF.

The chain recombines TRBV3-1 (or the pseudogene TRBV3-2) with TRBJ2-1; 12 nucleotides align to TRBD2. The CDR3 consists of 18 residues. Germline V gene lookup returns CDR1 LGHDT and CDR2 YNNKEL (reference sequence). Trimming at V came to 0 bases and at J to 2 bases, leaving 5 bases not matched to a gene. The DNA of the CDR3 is TGTGCCAGCAGCCAAGATAGCCTAGCGGGGGGGACCTACAATGAGCAGTTCTTC. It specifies CASSQDSLAGGTYNEQFF.

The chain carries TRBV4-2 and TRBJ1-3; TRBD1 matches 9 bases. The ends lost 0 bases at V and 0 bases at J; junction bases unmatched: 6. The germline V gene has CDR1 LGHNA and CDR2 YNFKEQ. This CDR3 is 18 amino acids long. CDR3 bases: TGTGCCAGCAGCCAAGACTTTGGACAGGGGTCCTCTGGAAACACCATATATTTT. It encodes CASSQDFGQGSSGNTIYF.

The CDR3 coding sequence is TGTGCCAGCAGCCCCCTGCAGTTTAGCTCTGGGGCCAACGTCCTGACTTTC. This gives the protein CASSPLQFSSGANVLTF. This chain joins TRBV5-5 and TRBJ2-6; D is unclear. Germline V gives CDR1 SGHKS, CDR2 YYEKEE (reference sequence). The CDR3 length is 17 residues. Trimming left V 4 bases short and J 0 bases short, with 14 bases between.

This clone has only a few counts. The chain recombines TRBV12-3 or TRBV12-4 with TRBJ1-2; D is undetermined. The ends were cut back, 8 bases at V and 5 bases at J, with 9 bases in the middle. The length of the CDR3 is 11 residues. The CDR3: CASGRVYGYTF. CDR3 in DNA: TGTGCCAGCGGGAGAGTATATGGCTACACCTTC.

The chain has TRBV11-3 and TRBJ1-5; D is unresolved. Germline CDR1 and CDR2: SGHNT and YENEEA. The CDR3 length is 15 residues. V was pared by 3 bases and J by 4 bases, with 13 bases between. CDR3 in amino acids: CASSFSSRKNQPQHF. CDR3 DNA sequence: TGTGCCAGCAGCTTTAGTAGTAGGAAAAATCAGCCCCAGCATTTT.

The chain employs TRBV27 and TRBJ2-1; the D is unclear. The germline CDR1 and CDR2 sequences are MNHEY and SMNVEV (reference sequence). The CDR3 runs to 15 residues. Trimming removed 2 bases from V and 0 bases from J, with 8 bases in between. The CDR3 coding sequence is TGTGCCAGCAGTTTACGGGCGAGCTCCTACAATGAGCAGTTCTTC. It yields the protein CASSLRASSYNEQFF.